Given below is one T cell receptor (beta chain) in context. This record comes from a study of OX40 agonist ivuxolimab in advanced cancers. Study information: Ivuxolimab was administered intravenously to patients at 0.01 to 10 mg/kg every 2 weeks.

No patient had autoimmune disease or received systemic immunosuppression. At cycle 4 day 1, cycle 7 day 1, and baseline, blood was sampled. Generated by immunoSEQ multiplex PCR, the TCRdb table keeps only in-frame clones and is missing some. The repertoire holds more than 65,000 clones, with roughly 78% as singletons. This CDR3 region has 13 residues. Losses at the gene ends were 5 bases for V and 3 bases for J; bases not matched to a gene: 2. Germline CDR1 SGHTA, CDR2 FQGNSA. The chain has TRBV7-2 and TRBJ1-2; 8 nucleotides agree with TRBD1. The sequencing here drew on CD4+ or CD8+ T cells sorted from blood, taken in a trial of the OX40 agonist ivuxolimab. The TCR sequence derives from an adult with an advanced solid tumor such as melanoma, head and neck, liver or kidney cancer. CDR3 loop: CASSRGQDYGYTF. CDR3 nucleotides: TGTGCCAGCAGCCGGGGACAGGACTATGGCTACACCTTC.